The 19 T cell receptor beta chains in this list originate from one sample, sequenced in a study of blood T cell repertoires in COVID-19. Data came from immunoSEQ multiplex PCR; TCRdb stores just in-frame clones and leaves some out. The sample lists about 65,000 clones, roughly 90% occurring once. The sample consisted of peripheral blood. These receptors all stem from a man aged 55 to 69 with acute or convalescent COVID-19.

Here the CDR3 DNA reads TGTGCTAGTGGTGGCCCAGACAGGGGTCAAGAGACCCAGTACTTC. Its protein product is CASGGPDRGQETQYF. This chain uses TRBV12-5 with TRBJ2-5; TRBD1 agrees at 8 bases. There are 15 residues in the CDR3. Losses at the gene ends were 5 bases for V and 2 bases for J; bases not matched to a gene: 7. The V gene's germline CDR1 is LGHNT and CDR2 FRNRAP. The full variable domain, rest sourced from reference TRBV12-5 and TRBJ2-5, is DARVTQTPRHKVTEMGQEVTMRCQPILGHNTVFWYRQTMMQGLELLAYFRNRAPLDDSGMPKDRFSAEMPDATLATLKIQPSEPRDSAVYFCASGGPDRGQETQYFGPGTRLLVL.

V is TRBV6-4 and J is TRBJ1-2; 8 bases are shared with TRBD1. This CDR3 has 15 amino acids. From germline, CDR1 is MRHNA and CDR2 SNTAGT. Trimming removed 7 bases from V and 0 bases from J; junction bases left unmatched: 7. CDR3 nucleotides: TGTGCCAGCACCCCCACACAGGGGGCTAACTATGGCTACACCTTC. Translated: CASTPTQGANYGYTF.

The chain couples TRBV15 to TRBJ2-7, with 9 bases lining up with TRBD1. CDR1 is LNHNV, CDR2 YYDKDF, per germline (reference sequence). The CDR3 has 14 residues. V lost 2 bases and J lost 7; bases outside the gene matches: 6. The CDR3 DNA reads as TGTGCCACCAGCAGAACGGGACAGGGAGGAGAGCAGTACTTC. Its translation is CATSRTGQGGEQYF.

Written as DNA, the CDR3 is TGTGCCAGCAGTTTAAGGGGGCATAGCAATCAGCCCCAGCATTTT. Protein sequence: CASSLRGHSNQPQHF. This rearrangement joins TRBV6-5 to TRBJ1-5; 7 bases line up with TRBD1. The ends lost 4 bases at V and 0 bases at J; junction bases unmatched: 3. Germline CDR1 and CDR2: MNHEY and SVGAGI. CDR3 length equals 15 residues.

The chain recombines TRBV2 with TRBJ2-7, with D perhaps matching TRBD1 (6 bases). The CDR3 is made up of 12 amino acids. Looked up from germline, CDR1 is SNHLY and CDR2 is FYNNEI. Between the trimmed V and J ends, which lost 7 bases and 1 base, there was a span of 8 bases. The CDR3 is CASITGSYEQYF. The CDR3 region has the DNA TGTGCCAGCATAACAGGGTCCTACGAGCAGTACTTC.

The chain recombines TRBV10-3 with TRBJ1-1, with D perhaps TRBD1 (6 bases). Germline-derived CDR1 and CDR2 are ENHRY and SYGVKD. The germline V and J ends were trimmed by 10 bases and 5 bases, with 29 bases remaining between them. The CDR3 runs 17 residues. The CDR3 spells CARLPTKKRQERTEAFF. The CDR3 region has the DNA TGTGCCAGACTACCCACCAAGAAAAGACAGGAGAGGACTGAAGCTTTCTTT.

The chain recombines TRBV25-1 with TRBJ1-2; D is uncertain. V was trimmed by 9 bases and J by 12 bases, leaving 8 bases between them. The germline V gene encodes CDR1 MGHDK and CDR2 SYGVNS. There are 8 residues in the CDR3. CDR3 region: CARGGNTF. CDR3 DNA sequence: TGTGCCAGGGGAGGGAACACCTTC.

CDR3 in amino acids: CASSPSGLQETQYF. The CDR3, as DNA: TGTGCCAGCAGCCCGTCCGGACTCCAAGAGACCCAGTACTTC. This chain links TRBV5-6 with TRBJ2-5; TRBD2 might be the D (5 bases). Trimming took off 4 bases at V and 1 base at J, with 11 bases between the two ends. The CDR3 loop spans 14 amino acids. Looked up from germline, CDR1 is SGHDT and CDR2 is YYEEEE.

V usage is TRBV18 and J usage is TRBJ1-3; D gene uncertain. V lost 1 base and J 0 bases, leaving 13 bases between the germline ends. CDR1 and CDR2 (germline): KGHSH, LQKENI. The CDR3 extends over 17 amino acids. CDR3 in DNA: TGTGCCAGCTCACCACGCCCACCTCAGTTCTCTGGAAACACCATATATTTT. This sequence encodes CASSPRPPQFSGNTIYF.

This rearrangement joins TRBV7-2 to TRBJ2-5, with a possible D match to TRBD2 (7 bases). Germline V gene lookup returns CDR1 SGHTA and CDR2 FQGNSA. CDR3 length equals 16 residues. V lost 1 base and J 1 base, leaving 13 bases between the germline ends. CDR3 nucleotides: TGTGCCAGCAGCTTAGGAGAGGGGGGGCGCCAAGAGACCCAGTACTTC. Its translation is CASSLGEGGRQETQYF.

V is TRBV27 and J is TRBJ1-6; TRBD1 is a possible D gene (6 bases). Per the germline V gene, CDR1 is MNHEY and CDR2 is SMNVEV (reference sequence). V lost 5 bases and J lost 3, with 17 bases in between. The CDR3 sequence is 17 residues long. CDR3 amino acids: CASSTGRGRGYNSPLHF. CDR3 DNA: TGTGCCAGCAGTACGGGCAGGGGAAGGGGCTATAATTCACCCCTCCACTTT.

V is TRBV29-1 and J is TRBJ2-3, with 8 bases matching TRBD1. CDR3 size: 14 residues. The junction had 4 bases not matched to a gene; V was cut back by 4 bases and J by 1 base. Germline CDR1 and CDR2: SQVTM and ANQGSEA. The DNA of the CDR3 is TGCAGCGTTGTCCAGGGGGCTCGCACAGATACGCAGTATTTT. Its translation: CSVVQGARTDTQYF.

This chain uses TRBV6-5 with TRBJ1-2; 11 nucleotides line up with TRBD1. V shed 6 bases, J shed 6 bases, and the junction held 9 bases outside the gene matches. CDR1 and CDR2 (germline): MNHEY, SVGAGI. This CDR3 is built from 15 residues. The CDR3 reads CASRAPGQGVDGYTF. The CDR3 region has the DNA TGTGCCAGCAGGGCGCCGGGACAGGGGGTTGATGGCTACACCTTC.

The chain joins TRBV30 to TRBJ1-3, with TRBD1 as a possible D gene (6 bases). The CDR3 loop spans 17 amino acids. Germline V gives CDR1 GTSNPN, CDR2 SVGIG (reference sequence). V lost 0 bases and J 1 base, leaving 16 bases between the germline ends. DNA of the CDR3: TGTGCCTGGAGTGTTTTGAATTTGGGGGCTTCTGGAAACACCATATATTTT. The encoded protein is CAWSVLNLGASGNTIYF. Combining the CDR3 with reference TRBV30 and TRBJ1-3 gives the whole variable domain SQTIHQWPATLVQPVGSPLSLECTVEGTSNPNLYWYRQAAGRGLQLLFYSVGIGQISSEVPQNLSASRPQDRQFILSSKKLLLSDSGFYLCAWSVLNLGASGNTIYFGEGSWLTVV.

The chain carries TRBV6-1 and TRBJ1-4; D is unclear. The germline V gene has CDR1 MNHNS and CDR2 SASEGT. CDR3 length: 16 residues. Deletions cut 4 bases from V and 6 bases from J, with 18 bases between. The CDR3 reads CASSGLQADVYEKLFF. The CDR3 DNA reads as TGTGCCAGCAGTGGTTTGCAGGCCGACGTTTATGAAAAACTGTTTTTT.

J is TRBJ2-4 and V is TRBV4-1, with D unclear. Germline CDR1 MGHRA, CDR2 YSYEKL. The CDR3 spans 16 residues. Deletions cut 1 base from V and 0 bases from J, with 10 bases between. CDR3 loop: CASSQAGILAKNIQYF. For the CDR3, the DNA is TGCGCCAGCAGCCAAGCCGGTATTCTAGCCAAAAACATTCAGTACTTC.

The chain carries TRBV5-1 and TRBJ2-1, with D possibly matching TRBD1 (6 bases). Trimming pared 0 bases from V and 1 base from J, leaving 8 bases between. This CDR3 has 15 residues. CDR1 is SGHRS and CDR2 is YFSETQ in the germline V gene. For the CDR3, the DNA is TGCGCCAGCAGCTTGGTTCAGGGGTCCTACAATGAGCAGTTCTTC. Translated, it gives CASSLVQGSYNEQFF.

The chain has TRBV2 and TRBJ2-4, with D unclear. Trimming cost V 3 bases and J 7 bases, with 13 bases left between them. CDR1 is SNHLY, CDR2 FYNNEI, per germline. The CDR3 is 14 residues long. The chain's CDR3 is CASSEGSNGNIQYF. In nucleotides, the CDR3 is TGTGCCAGCAGTGAGGGCAGCAATGGGAACATTCAGTACTTC. The complete variable domain, with remaining parts taken from reference TRBV2 and TRBJ2-4, reads EPEVTQTPSHQVTQMGQEVILRCVPISNHLYFYWYRQILGQKVEFLVSFYNNEISEKSEIFDDQFSVERPDGSNFTLKIRSTKLEDSAMYFCASSEGSNGNIQYFGAGTRLSVL.

The rearrangement uses TRBV30 and TRBJ1-5, with a possible D match to TRBD1 (5 bases). Germline assignment: CDR1 GTSNPN and CDR2 SVGIG (reference sequence). CDR3 length: 14 residues. Between the trimmed V and J ends, which lost 7 bases and 3 bases, there was a span of 16 bases. The CDR3 is CAYGLGEFNQPQHF. CDR3 sequence (DNA): TGTGCCTATGGACTAGGGGAATTCAATCAGCCCCAGCATTTT. Full variable domain (outside the CDR3, taken from reference TRBV30 and TRBJ1-5): SQTIHQWPATLVQPVGSPLSLECTVEGTSNPNLYWYRQAAGRGLQLLFYSVGIGQISSEVPQNLSASRPQDRQFILSSKKLLLSDSGFYLCAYGLGEFNQPQHFGDGTRLSIL.